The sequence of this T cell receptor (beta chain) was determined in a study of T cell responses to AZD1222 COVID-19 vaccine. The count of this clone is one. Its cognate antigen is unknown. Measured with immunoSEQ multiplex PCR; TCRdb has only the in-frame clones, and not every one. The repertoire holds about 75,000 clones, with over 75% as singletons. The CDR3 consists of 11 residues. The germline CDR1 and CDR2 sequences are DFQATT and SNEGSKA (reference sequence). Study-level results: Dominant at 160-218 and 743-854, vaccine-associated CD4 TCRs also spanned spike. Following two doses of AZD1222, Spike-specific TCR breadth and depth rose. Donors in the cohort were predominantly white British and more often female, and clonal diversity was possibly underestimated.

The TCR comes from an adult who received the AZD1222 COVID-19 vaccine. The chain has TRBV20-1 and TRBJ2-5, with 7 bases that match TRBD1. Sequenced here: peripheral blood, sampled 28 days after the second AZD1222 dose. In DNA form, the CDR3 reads TGCGGGTTGACAGGGCTCGGGACCCAGTACTTC. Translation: CGLTGLGTQYF.